These 28 T cell receptor beta chains came from one sample sequenced in a study of vaccination effects on CD4 cells after COVID-19. No antigen has been identified for these receptors. Prior to sequencing, the ViraFEST assay stimulated PBMC with viral peptide pools, which expanded the antigen-specific CD4+ T cells. It was after 10 days of culture that CD4+ T cells were isolated. Vaccination of participants consisted of two doses of either the BNT162b2 or mRNA-1273 vaccine. Repertoires were generated with immunoSEQ multiplex PCR, while TCRdb's copy carries only in-frame clones and drops some. The repertoire includes about 61,000 clones, 55% to 85% of them detected once, and 1.2% sits in the top ten. The material was CD4+ T cells from PBMCs cultured with HCoV-229E spike peptides, obtained after COVID-19 vaccination. These receptors were taken from a human donor who received a COVID-19 vaccine.

This chain uses TRBV3-1 (or the pseudogene TRBV3-2) with TRBJ1-2, with a weak D call TRBD1 (6 bases). The CDR3 totals 17 residues. V lost 1 base and J 5 bases, leaving 20 bases between the germline ends. Germline V gene lookup returns CDR1 LGHDT and CDR2 YNNKEL (reference sequence). This CDR3 is CASSQGTALSMRYGYTF. The DNA for the CDR3 is TGTGCCAGCAGCCAAGGGACAGCACTATCCATGAGGTATGGCTACACCTTC.

V gene TRBV15 combines with J gene TRBJ1-2; D is undetermined. The CDR3 is 14 residues long. Trimming removed 0 bases from V and 7 bases from J, with 12 bases in between. Germline V CDR1 and CDR2: LNHNV, YYDKDF (reference sequence). CDR3 amino acids: CATSRDRQEAGYTF. The CDR3 DNA follows: TGTGCCACCAGCAGAGACCGGCAGGAGGCTGGCTACACCTTC.

V is TRBV3-1 (or the pseudogene TRBV3-2) and J is TRBJ2-6; no definite D call. V was shortened by 4 bases and J by 4 bases, with 8 bases between the two germline ends. The length of the CDR3 is 14 residues. The V gene's germline CDR1 is LGHDT and CDR2 YNNKEL (reference sequence). Here the CDR3 reads CASSPLTGANVLTF. DNA for the CDR3: TGTGCCAGCAGCCCTCTTACGGGGGCCAACGTCCTGACTTTC.

This chain connects TRBV20-1 to TRBJ2-7, with 7 bases fitting TRBD2. Germline V gene data show CDR1 as DFQATT and CDR2 as SNEGSKA (reference sequence). Trimming cost V 6 bases and J 6 bases; bases outside gene matches: 5. The CDR3 has 11 amino acids. The CDR3 loop reads CSAALASEQYV. The DNA of the CDR3 is TGCAGTGCCGCACTAGCGTCCGAGCAGTACGTC.

The chain uses TRBV19 and TRBJ2-1; D may correspond to TRBD1 or TRBD2 (5 bases each). The CDR3 runs to 16 residues. The germline V gene has CDR1 LNHDA and CDR2 SQIVND (reference sequence). Between the trimmed V and J ends, which lost 5 bases and 0 bases, there was a span of 14 bases. The CDR3 sequence: CASSAQEGFSYNEQFF. CDR3 bases: TGTGCCAGTAGTGCCCAAGAGGGGTTCTCCTACAATGAGCAGTTCTTC. The whole variable domain, filled in from reference TRBV19 and TRBJ2-1, reads DGGITQSPKYLFRKEGQNVTLSCEQNLNHDAMYWYRQDPGQGLRLIYYSQIVNDFQKGDIAEGYSVSREKKESFPLTVTSAQKNPTAFYLCASSAQEGFSYNEQFFGPGTRLTVL.

V usage is TRBV5-3 and J usage is TRBJ2-7; TRBD2 might be the D (7 bases). TRBV5-3 is assigned to the ORF class and has an uncertain function. V was cut by 3 bases and J by 2 bases, with 15 bases left in between. The CDR3 runs 15 residues. The CDR3 protein is CARSSGAGATYEQYV. CDR3 DNA: TGTGCCAGAAGCTCTGGGGCGGGGGCCACCTACGAGCAGTACGTC.

This sequence joins TRBV7-9 and TRBJ2-1; 12 bases fit TRBD2. V shed 2 bases, J shed 2 bases, and the junction held 10 bases outside the gene matches. Germline CDR1 SEHNR, CDR2 FQNEAQ (reference sequence). This CDR3 contains 19 residues. In nucleotides, the CDR3 is TGTGCCAGCAGCTTACTAGCGGGGGGGTCCGCAATACCCTACAATGAGCAGTTCTTC. Its translation: CASSLLAGGSAIPYNEQFF.

This chain links TRBV5-4 with TRBJ1-2; 12 nucleotides agree with TRBD1. The length of the CDR3 is 14 residues. J was trimmed by 8 bases and V by 7 bases; bases with no gene match: 9. The germline CDR1 and CDR2 sequences are SGHNT and YYREEE (reference sequence). In nucleotides, the CDR3 is TGTGCCAGCCGCCGGGGACAGGGGGCGGACGGCTACACCTTC. Amino acids: CASRRGQGADGYTF.

The J gene is TRBJ1-2, the V gene TRBV5-5; perhaps TRBD1 as D (6 bases). Trimming pared 3 bases from V and 4 bases from J, leaving 19 bases between. The CDR3 sequence is 16 residues long. Germline V CDR1 and CDR2: SGHKS, YYEKEE (reference sequence). The CDR3 loop is CASSWGREPQGYGYTF. As DNA, the CDR3 is TGTGCCAGCAGCTGGGGACGGGAACCACAGGGCTATGGCTACACCTTC.

This chain connects TRBV6-4 to TRBJ1-4; D gene unclear. Germline CDR1 MRHNA, CDR2 SNTAGT. CDR3 length: 13 amino acids. Trimming took 6 bases from V and 5 from J, leaving 10 bases between them. The CDR3 nucleotides read TGTGCCAGCAGCCGGGCCGTGAATGAAAAACTGTTTTTT. Protein: CASSRAVNEKLFF.

J is TRBJ2-6 and V is TRBV9; TRBD1 is a possible D gene (6 bases). This CDR3 is built from 18 residues. The germline V gene encodes CDR1 SGDLS and CDR2 YYNGEE. V gave up 0 bases and J gave up 0 bases, with 13 bases separating them. CDR3 loop: CASSVDRRGSSGANVLTF. The CDR3 DNA follows: TGTGCCAGCAGCGTAGATCGTAGGGGGTCCTCTGGGGCCAACGTCCTGACTTTC.

The chain links TRBV4-2 to TRBJ1-4; tentatively, D is TRBD1 (5 bases). Germline CDR1 is LGHNA and CDR2 is YNFKEQ. The CDR3 contains 15 residues. V lost 0 bases, J lost 0 bases, and 5 bases lay in between. The CDR3 loop is CASSQEGATNEKLFF. CDR3 bases: TGTGCCAGCAGCCAAGAGGGGGCAACTAATGAAAAACTGTTTTTT.

The chain uses TRBV7-2 and TRBJ1-6; the D is unclear. Germline V gene sequence: CDR1 SGHTA, CDR2 FQGNSA. The CDR3 is made up of 14 amino acids. Trimming pared 5 bases from V and 14 bases from J, leaving 19 bases between. The CDR3 DNA is TGTGCCAGCAGCCCAGACACGGCAAGGCTATCCCTCCACTTT. Translated, it gives CASSPDTARLSLHF.

This chain uses TRBV25-1 with TRBJ2-2; 7 nucleotides line up with TRBD1. Germline assignment: CDR1 MGHDK and CDR2 SYGVNS. Germline trimming cut 6 bases from V and 10 bases from J; bases unmatched to any gene: 5. CDR3 length equals 12 residues. The CDR3 DNA sequence: TGTGCCAGCAGAGACAGGGAAAAGGAGCTGTTTTTT. Translating gives CASRDREKELFF.

This clone was seen only a few times. The chain employs TRBV6-5 and TRBJ1-2; weak D call: TRBD1 (5 bases). Germline V CDR1 and CDR2: MNHEY, SVGAGI. This CDR3 is built from 13 residues. The V end was cut by 7 bases, the J end by 4 bases, with 13 bases between. The CDR3 protein is CASKLGRVYGYTF. The DNA of the CDR3 is TGTGCCAGCAAGTTAGGCAGGGTCTATGGCTACACCTTC.

The V gene is TRBV19, the J gene TRBJ1-5; 8 bases map to TRBD1. CDR1 and CDR2 (germline): LNHDA, SQIVND (reference sequence). The CDR3 extends over 19 amino acids. J was trimmed by 0 bases and V by 5 bases; bases with no gene match: 15. The CDR3 nucleotides are TGTGCCAGTAGTCCTCTCCGACAGGGGAGGCATGATAGCAATCAGCCCCAGCATTTT. Its translation: CASSPLRQGRHDSNQPQHF.

The chain joins TRBV18 to TRBJ2-1; weak D call: TRBD1 (6 bases). Per the germline V gene, CDR1 is KGHSH and CDR2 is LQKENI. CDR3 length: 16 residues. V gave up 3 bases and J gave up 0 bases, with 12 bases separating them. CDR3 in amino acids: CASSPVTGGSYNEQFF. Here the CDR3 DNA reads TGTGCCAGCTCACCGGTGACAGGCGGCTCCTACAATGAGCAGTTCTTC.

The chain carries TRBV7-9 and TRBJ2-3; TRBD2 agrees at 9 bases. Germline trimming cut 8 bases from V and 2 bases from J; bases unmatched to any gene: 11. The V gene's germline CDR1 is SEHNR and CDR2 FQNEAQ (reference sequence). The CDR3 has 16 amino acids. CDR3 amino acids: CASGLWSGGPTDTQYF. CDR3 sequence (DNA): TGTGCCAGCGGCCTTTGGAGCGGGGGGCCCACAGATACGCAGTATTTT. Full variable domain (rest looked up from reference TRBV7-9 and TRBJ2-3): DTGVSQNPRHKITKRGQNVTFRCDPISEHNRLYWYRQTLGQGPEFLTYFQNEAQLEKSRLLSDRFSAERPKGSFSTLEIQRTEQGDSAMYLCASGLWSGGPTDTQYFGPGTRLTVL.

A few counts support this clone. V gene TRBV5-1 combines with J gene TRBJ1-1; possible D gene TRBD1, 5 bases. The germline CDR1 and CDR2 sequences are SGHRS and YFSETQ. CDR3 length: 17 amino acids. The V end lost 0 bases, the J end lost 1 base, and 16 bases lay between the germline ends. Written as DNA, the CDR3 is TGCGCCAGCAGCTTGGAGCCAGGGTCCACAACGAACACTGAAGCTTTCTTT. The encoded protein is CASSLEPGSTTNTEAFF.

The gene calls are TRBV7-2 and TRBJ2-2; D call uncertain. Trimming took off 5 bases at V and 5 bases at J, with 12 bases between the two ends. The CDR3 is 14 residues long. From germline, CDR1 is SGHTA and CDR2 FQGNSA. The CDR3 sequence: CASSPRIRTGELFF. DNA of the CDR3: TGTGCCAGCAGCCCCCGGATTCGAACCGGGGAGCTGTTTTTT.

V and J are TRBV6-2 or TRBV6-3 and TRBJ2-5; D might be TRBD1 or TRBD2, each matching 5 bases. V lost 1 base and J 2 bases, leaving 11 bases between the germline ends. The CDR3 extends over 15 amino acids. Germline values: CDR1 MNHEY, CDR2 SVGEGT. The CDR3 region has the DNA TGTGCCAGCAGTTACTTACTCGGGGCTCAAGAGACCCAGTACTTC. Translating it yields CASSYLLGAQETQYF.

The chain carries TRBV30 and TRBJ2-6; 8 nucleotides line up with TRBD2. Germline assignment: CDR1 GTSNPN and CDR2 SVGIG (reference sequence). The CDR3 loop spans 15 amino acids. The ends lost 3 bases at V and 2 bases at J; junction bases unmatched: 3. The CDR3 here is CAWSGGVTGANVLTF. CDR3 coding DNA: TGTGCCTGGAGCGGGGGGGTCACTGGGGCCAACGTCCTGACTTTC.

The CDR3 spells CASSSRDGNNSPLHF. The CDR3 DNA sequence: TGTGCCAGCAGCTCCCGGGACGGCAATAATTCACCCCTCCACTTT. This chain uses TRBV7-9 with TRBJ1-6; tentatively, D is TRBD1 (5 bases). The V end lost 4 bases, the J end lost 5 bases, and 12 bases lay between the germline ends. The CDR3 is 15 amino acids. Germline V lookup: CDR1 SEHNR, CDR2 FQNEAQ (reference sequence).

This chain uses TRBV6-2 or TRBV6-3 with TRBJ1-2; tentatively, D is TRBD1 (5 bases). The CDR3 is 12 residues long. V gave up 6 bases and J gave up 13 bases, with 18 bases separating them. Per germline, CDR1 MNHEY and CDR2 SVGEGT. The CDR3: CASSYLRTQGTF. CDR3 DNA: TGTGCCAGCAGCTATCTAAGGACGCAGGGCACCTTC.

V usage is TRBV29-1 and J usage is TRBJ1-1, with D unresolved. The CDR3 runs to 12 residues. Trimming shortened V by 4 bases and J by 10 bases, and 16 bases separated the two germline ends. Germline CDR1 reads SQVTM; CDR2 reads ANQGSEA. Written as DNA, the CDR3 is TGCAGCGTTGTAGGGCAAATCAAGGGAGCTTTCTTT. This encodes CSVVGQIKGAFF. The full variable domain, completed using reference TRBV29-1 and TRBJ1-1, is SAVISQKPSRDICQRGTSLTIQCQVDSQVTMMFWYRQQPGQSLTLIATANQGSEATYESGFVIDKFPISRPNLTFSTLTVSNMSPEDSSIYLCSVVGQIKGAFFGQGTRLTVV.

This clone has only one observation. This chain connects TRBV6-5 to TRBJ2-3; tentative D call: TRBD1 (6 bases). The CDR3 contains 14 residues. The germline gives CDR1 MNHEY, CDR2 SVGAGI. Trimming pared 6 bases from V and 2 bases from J, leaving 12 bases between. This CDR3 reads CASRDGQTTDTQYF. In nucleotides, the CDR3 is TGTGCCAGCAGAGATGGACAGACCACAGATACGCAGTATTTT.

The J gene is TRBJ2-5, the V gene TRBV9; the match to TRBD2 covers 9 bases. CDR1 is SGDLS, CDR2 YYNGEE, per germline. V shed 4 bases, J shed 6 bases, and the junction held 22 bases outside the gene matches. The CDR3 runs to 19 residues. This CDR3 is CASSLLDLRGGEIGKTQYF. CDR3 nucleotide sequence: TGTGCCAGCAGCCTCCTCGATTTGCGGGGGGGCGAGATCGGAAAGACCCAGTACTTC.

This sequence joins TRBV7-9 and TRBJ2-4; 9 nucleotides agree with TRBD1. V was clipped by 4 bases and J by 9 bases; unmatched bases: 7. The germline gives CDR1 SEHNR, CDR2 FQNEAQ (reference sequence). The CDR3 is 14 amino acids. For the CDR3, the DNA is TGTGCCAGCAGCTCCAGGGACAGGGTGGCCATTCAGTACTTC. It yields the protein CASSSRDRVAIQYF.